This T cell receptor beta chain was retrieved from a study of long-term antiretroviral therapy in people with HIV. Study-wide points: Blood sampling spanned 2004 to 2017, possibly under older ART regimens. ART adherence, viral resistance and therapy changes went undocumented. Clones that expanded before ART (that is, prior to treatment) dominated the repertoire at all time points.

Researchers report immunoSEQ v3.0 was run at survey level. The repertoire was sequenced with immunoSEQ multiplex PCR; TCRdb's copy has only in-frame clones and lacks some. The profile shows around 20,000 clones, roughly four fifths of them singletons. V was pared by 1 base and J by 1 base, with 11 bases between. The CDR3 extends over 15 amino acids. Germline V gene data show CDR1 as WSHSY and CDR2 as SAAADI. To note about this clone: Its antigen is currently unknown.

This TCR was recovered from a man aged 45-65 years with HIV. The sample consisted of unsorted PBMCs, taken 2.2 years after starting antiretroviral therapy. The V and J genes are TRBV10-2 and TRBJ2-7; no reliable D call. The CDR3 bases are TGCGCCAGCAGTGAGTTTCCAAAGGGTTCCTACGAGCAGTACTTC. Its translation is CASSEFPKGSYEQYF.